This T cell receptor beta chain originates from a study of blood T cell repertoires in COVID-19. The overall study: Sites across the United States, Italy and Spain contributed samples from acute and convalescent COVID-19. PBMCs, B-cell-depleted T cells, or T cells were the source of the cDNA or gDNA that made up the material.

In the original workflow: Counts of nucleated cells, estimated from reference gene primer amplification, were obtained. The data were produced by immunoSEQ multiplex PCR, yet TCRdb's version contains in-frame clones alone and is incomplete. That table gives V, J and clone size, and the DNA gave D and trimming. Of fewer than 350,000 clones detected, over 80% appear once; the ten largest clones hold less than 4.5%. In germline, CDR1 is SGHRS, CDR2 YFSETQ. The CDR3 spans 16 residues. V dropped 4 bases and J dropped 0 bases, with 14 bases sitting between them. The V call is TRBV5-1, the J call TRBJ2-1; the D gene is possibly TRBD2 (6 bases). The TCR sequence derives from a woman aged 50 to 60 with active or convalescent COVID-19. Sequencing input: peripheral blood. The CDR3 nucleotides read TGCGCCAGCAGCAGATCTAGCGCGAGCTCCTACAATGAGCAGTTCTTC. It is translated as CASSRSSASSYNEQFF.